This is a list of T cell receptor beta chains from one sample in a study of CXCR3-negative and CXCR3-positive naive CD8 T cells. With the 5' RACE reads reprocessed, TCRdb shows one record per CDR3 protein and no DNA. The listing records about 38,000 distinct CDR3 sequences. The specimen was memory CD8+ T cells from blood. The receptors were sampled from a human donor in good health. Some clones in this sample may be carry-over from other donors' samples. Both conserved end residues are part of each CDR3.

CDR3aa	j_gene	v_gene
CASKDRGVVETQYF	TRBJ2-5	TRBV28
CASSQVQVTNTEAFF	TRBJ1-1	TRBV4-2
CASSLRGASNNEQFF	TRBJ2-1	TRBV28
CATSREPGGTDTQYF	TRBJ2-3	TRBV15
CSVNDIYGELFF	TRBJ2-2	TRBV29-1
CASRETVNNEQFF	TRBJ2-1	TRBV6-2/TRBV6-3
CASTPRQGEETQYF	TRBJ2-5	TRBV7-8
CASSYQGMGTEAFF	TRBJ1-1	TRBV12-3/TRBV12-4
CASASSGTSYEQYF	TRBJ2-7	TRBV7-9
CASSLTGTGGTEAFF	TRBJ1-1	TRBV5-1
CASSLVAGGIYEQYF	TRBJ2-7	TRBV11-2
CSARNLDRGAGANVLTF	TRBJ2-6	TRBV20-1
CASSRYQSTDTQYF	TRBJ2-3	TRBV28
CATSRGSGAYNEQFF	TRBJ2-1	TRBV15
CASGGTSWDEQYF	TRBJ2-7	TRBV6-6
CASSFRDRGPNNEQFF	TRBJ2-1	TRBV7-9
CASSLGQRNEKLFF	TRBJ1-4	TRBV27
CSVGLSGDWKVNTEAFF	TRBJ1-1	TRBV29-1
CASSLVAGGSYEQYF	TRBJ2-7	TRBV12-3/TRBV12-4
CASSSGDRGQEQFF	TRBJ2-1	TRBV5-1
CASSLGTATDLHLGYTF	TRBJ1-2	TRBV28
CASSIRYRVLDTGELFF	TRBJ2-2	TRBV9